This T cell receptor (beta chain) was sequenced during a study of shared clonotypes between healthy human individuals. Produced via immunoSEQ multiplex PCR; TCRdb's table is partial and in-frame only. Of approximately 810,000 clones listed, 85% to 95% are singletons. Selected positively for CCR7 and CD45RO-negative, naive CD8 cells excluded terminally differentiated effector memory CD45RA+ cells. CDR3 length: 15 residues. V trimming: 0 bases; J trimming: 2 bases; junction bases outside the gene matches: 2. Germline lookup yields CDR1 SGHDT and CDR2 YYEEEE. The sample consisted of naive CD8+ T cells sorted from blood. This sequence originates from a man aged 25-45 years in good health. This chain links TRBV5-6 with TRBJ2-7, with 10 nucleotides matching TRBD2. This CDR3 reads CASSLVLAGAYEQYF. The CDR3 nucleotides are TGTGCCAGCAGCTTGGTGCTAGCGGGAGCCTACGAGCAGTACTTC. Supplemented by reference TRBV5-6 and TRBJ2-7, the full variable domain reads DAGVTQSPTHLIKTRGQQVTLRCSPKSGHDTVSWYQQALGQGPQFIFQYYEEEERQRGNFPDRFSGHQFPNYSSELNVNALLLGDSALYLCASSLVLAGAYEQYFGPGTRLTVT.